This T cell receptor (beta chain) was found in a study of cytomegalovirus exposure and HLA in healthy donors. Concerning this clone: What it binds is not known.

In the PCR, 60 Vbeta and 13 Jbeta primers were used. Sequencing used immunoSEQ multiplex PCR; TCRdb keeps in-frame clones, though not all of them. The top ten hold approximately 9% of the sample, which has approximately 81,000 clones, approximately 74% seen once. Notes on the study in general: HLA alleles were associated with 15,000 to 20,000 TCR beta sequences in a later analysis at 0.05 false discovery rate. Researchers reported that a few CMV-associated chains were confirmed in vitro as CMV antigen-specific.

Sequencing was carried out using PBMCs. The sequence was collected from a man aged 35 to 55 in good health and CMV-seropositive.

The CDR3, as DNA: TGTGCCAGCAGCATATACCGGGACAATCCCCTCTACGAGCAGTACTTC. Translating it yields CASSIYRDNPLYEQYF. The rearrangement uses TRBV7-8 and TRBJ2-7; maybe TRBD1 (6 bases). The CDR3 has 16 amino acids. The germline V and J ends were trimmed by 5 bases and 3 bases, with 20 bases remaining between them. The germline gives CDR1 SGHVS, CDR2 FQNEAQ.